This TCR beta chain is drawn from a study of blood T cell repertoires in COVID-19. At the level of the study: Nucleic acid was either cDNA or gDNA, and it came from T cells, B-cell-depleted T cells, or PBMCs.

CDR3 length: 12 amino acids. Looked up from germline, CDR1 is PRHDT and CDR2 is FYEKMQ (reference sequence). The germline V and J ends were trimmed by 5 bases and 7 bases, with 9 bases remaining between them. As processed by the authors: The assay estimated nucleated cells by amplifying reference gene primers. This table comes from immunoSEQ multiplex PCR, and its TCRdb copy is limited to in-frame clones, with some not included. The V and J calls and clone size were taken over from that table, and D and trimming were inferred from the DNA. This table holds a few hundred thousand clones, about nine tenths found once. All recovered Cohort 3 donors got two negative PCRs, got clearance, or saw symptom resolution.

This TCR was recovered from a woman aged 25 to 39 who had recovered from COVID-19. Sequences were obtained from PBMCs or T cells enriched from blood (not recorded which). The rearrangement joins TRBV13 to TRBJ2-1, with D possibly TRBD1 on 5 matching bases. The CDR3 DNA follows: TGTGCCAGCAGCAGGCAGGGAAATGAGCAGTTCTTC. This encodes CASSRQGNEQFF.